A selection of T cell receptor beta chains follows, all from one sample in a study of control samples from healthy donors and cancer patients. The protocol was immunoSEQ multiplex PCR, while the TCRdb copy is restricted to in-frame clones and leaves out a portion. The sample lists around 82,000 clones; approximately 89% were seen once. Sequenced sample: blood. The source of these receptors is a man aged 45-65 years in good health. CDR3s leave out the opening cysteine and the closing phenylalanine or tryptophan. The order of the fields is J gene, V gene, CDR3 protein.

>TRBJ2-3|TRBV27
ASSLYPALATDTQY
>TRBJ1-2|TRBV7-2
ASSLGRPGGGYGYT
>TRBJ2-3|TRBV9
ASSPEGLVTDTQY
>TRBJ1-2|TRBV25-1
ASSGSGTQFTNYGYT
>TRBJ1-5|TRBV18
ASSRQGNQPQH
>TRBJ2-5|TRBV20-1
SASQQQETQY
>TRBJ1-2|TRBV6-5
ARLANYGYT
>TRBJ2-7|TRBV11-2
ASSVTGTGYEQY
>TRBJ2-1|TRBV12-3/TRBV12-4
ASSGSWDEQF
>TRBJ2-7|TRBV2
ASAGTGGYEQY
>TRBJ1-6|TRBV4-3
ASSQTWLGSPLH
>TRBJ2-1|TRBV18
ASSPKRGDEQF
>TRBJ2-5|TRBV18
ASSPRNQETQY
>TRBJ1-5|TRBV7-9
ASSLADNQPQH
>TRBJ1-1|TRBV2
ASKSSGGGTEAF
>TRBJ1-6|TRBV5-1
ASSLGPTGQESPLH
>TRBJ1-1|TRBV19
ASRRESSTEAF
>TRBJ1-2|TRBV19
ASSPGTHVGYT
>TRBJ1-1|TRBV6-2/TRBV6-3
ASSSHSVLDTEAF
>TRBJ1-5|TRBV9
ASSPGQGGSNQPQH
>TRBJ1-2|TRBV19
ASSWGRFTYGYT
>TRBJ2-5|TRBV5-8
ASRPGLAVKTQY
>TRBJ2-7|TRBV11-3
ASSLDLKASLHEQY
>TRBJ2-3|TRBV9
ASTRWGAGTDTQY
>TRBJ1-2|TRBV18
ASFDRGSDGYT
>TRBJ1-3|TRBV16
ASSRLTGLGNTIY
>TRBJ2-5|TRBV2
ATAGLVKGETQY
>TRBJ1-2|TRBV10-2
ASANRESYT
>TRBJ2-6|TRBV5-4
ASSLVYSGANVLT
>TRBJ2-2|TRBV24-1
ATKSTGTGGTGELF
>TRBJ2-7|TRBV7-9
ASSPEGLRGTYEQY
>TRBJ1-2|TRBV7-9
ASSYTVGSHGYT
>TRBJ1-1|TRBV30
AWSFDSYTEAF
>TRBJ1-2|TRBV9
ASSVGAGGAYGYT
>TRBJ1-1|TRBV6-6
ASSYEGVNTEAF
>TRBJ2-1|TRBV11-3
ASSLELAAMSGEQF
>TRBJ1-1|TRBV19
ASSTNMQVNTEAF
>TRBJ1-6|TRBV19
ASNRENNSPLH
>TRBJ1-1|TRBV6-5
ATTFRSNTEAF
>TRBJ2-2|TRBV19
ASSSPSGRANTGELF
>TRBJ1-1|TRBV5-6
ASSLDGQMNTEAF
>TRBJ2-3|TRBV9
ASSVGLAGGGTSTDTQY
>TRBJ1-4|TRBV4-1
ASSQVSRPNEKLF
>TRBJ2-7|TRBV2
ASCLNAYEQY
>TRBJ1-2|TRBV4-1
ASSPQVETGLYGYT
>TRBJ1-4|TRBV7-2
ASSLLRTGTEKLF
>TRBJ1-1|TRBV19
ASRPRQSLNTEAF
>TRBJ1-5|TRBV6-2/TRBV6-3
ASSPGGKDNQPQH
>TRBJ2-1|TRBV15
ATSLRRASRDNEQF
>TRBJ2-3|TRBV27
ASSLGRGVY
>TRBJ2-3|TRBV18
ASSPGQGATDTQY
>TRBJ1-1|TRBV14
ASNPTGLNTEAF
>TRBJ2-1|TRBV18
ASSPQGEQF
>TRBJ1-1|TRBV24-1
ATSDPTWRAF
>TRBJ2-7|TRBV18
ASSPGVGQGSHEQY
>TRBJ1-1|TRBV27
ASSPERTGLTWGMNTEAF
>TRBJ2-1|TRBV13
ASSPDGTSGGYNEQF
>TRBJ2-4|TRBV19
ASSAPGQRKNIQY
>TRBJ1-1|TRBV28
ASSFAETGNTEAF